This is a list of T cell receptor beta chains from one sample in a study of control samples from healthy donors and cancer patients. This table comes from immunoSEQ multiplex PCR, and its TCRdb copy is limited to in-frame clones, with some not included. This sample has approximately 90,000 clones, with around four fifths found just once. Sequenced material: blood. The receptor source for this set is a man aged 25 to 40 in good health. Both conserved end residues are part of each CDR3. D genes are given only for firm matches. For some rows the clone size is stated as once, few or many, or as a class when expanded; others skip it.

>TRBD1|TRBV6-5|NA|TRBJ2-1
TGTGCCAGCAGTTTGAATCCGGGACAGGGCTACAATGAGCAGTTCTTC
CASSLNPGQGYNEQFF
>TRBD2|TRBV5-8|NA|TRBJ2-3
TGTGCCAGCAGCCGCGGGGGGTTGGCAGATACGCAGTATTTT
CASSRGGLADTQYF
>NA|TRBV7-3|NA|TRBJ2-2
TGTGCCAGCAGCTTAAGGGGGGTCGACACCGGGGAGCTGTTTTTT
CASSLRGVDTGELFF
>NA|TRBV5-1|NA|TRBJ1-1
TGCGCCAGCAGCATACAGCCATCTAACACTGAAGCTTTCTTT
CASSIQPSNTEAFF
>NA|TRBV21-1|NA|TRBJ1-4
TGTGCCAGCAGCAAAGAGGAGTACAGGGGGGATCCTAATGAAAAACTGTTTTTT
CASSKEEYRGDPNEKLFF
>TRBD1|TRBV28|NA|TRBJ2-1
TGTGCCAGCAGTCCTGGGACAGGGGCTTTCAATGAGCAGTTCTTC
CASSPGTGAFNEQFF
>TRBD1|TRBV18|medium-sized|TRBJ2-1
TGTGCCAGCTCATTGAGGGACAGCTCCTACAATGAGCAGTTCTTC
CASSLRDSSYNEQFF
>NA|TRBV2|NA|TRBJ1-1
TGTGCCAGCAGTGGAATTGGCGGATCCGCTGAAGCTTTCTTT
CASSGIGGSAEAFF
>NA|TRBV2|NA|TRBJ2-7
TGTGCCAGCGGAGTTCGGCCCTACGAGCAGTACTTC
CASGVRPYEQYF
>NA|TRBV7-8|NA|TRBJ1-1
TGTGCCAGCAGCCCCCGGGTGGGGAACACTGAAGCTTTCTTT
CASSPRVGNTEAFF
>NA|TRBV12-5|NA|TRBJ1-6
TGTGCTAGTGGTTTGGGTGGCTCCTATAATTCACCCCTCCACTTT
CASGLGGSYNSPLHF
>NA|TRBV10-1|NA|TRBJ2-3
TGCGCCAGCAGTGACGGAAGCACAGATACGCAGTATTTT
CASSDGSTDTQYF
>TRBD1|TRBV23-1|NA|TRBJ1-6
TGCGCCGGGACAAAACAGGGGAATATTGATTCACCCCTCCACTTT
CAGTKQGNIDSPLHF
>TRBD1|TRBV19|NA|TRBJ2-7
TGTGCCAGTAGTATGGGACAGGGGGTAGGCTACGAGCAGTACTTC
CASSMGQGVGYEQYF
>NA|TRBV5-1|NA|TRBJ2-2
TGCGCCAGCAGCCGACCTACGGACAGCACGACGATTAACACCGGGGAGCTGTTTTTT
CASSRPTDSTTINTGELFF
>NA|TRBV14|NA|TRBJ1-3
TGTGCCAGCAGCCAAGATCTCGGAAACACCATATATTTT
CASSQDLGNTIYF
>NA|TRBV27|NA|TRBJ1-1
TGTGCCAGCAGCCCACTTATGTCAGGGCTGAACACTGAAGCTTTCTTT
CASSPLMSGLNTEAFF
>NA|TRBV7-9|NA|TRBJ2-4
TGTGTCGGTTATTCCAAAAACATTCAGTACTTC
CVGYSKNIQYF
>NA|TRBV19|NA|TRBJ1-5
TGTGCCAGTAGTATAGGGTACACCAATCAGCCCCAGCATTTT
CASSIGYTNQPQHF
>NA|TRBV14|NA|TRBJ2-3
TGTGCCAGCAGCCAAGAGGGGATTAGTGGGGATACGCAGTATTTT
CASSQEGISGDTQYF
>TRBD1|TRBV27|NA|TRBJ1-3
TGTGCCAGCAGTGCTAACAGGGGTGGAAACACCATATATTTT
CASSANRGGNTIYF
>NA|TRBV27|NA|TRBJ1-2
TGTGCCAGCAGTGCCCCCAGGGGCAGCTACACCTTC
CASSAPRGSYTF
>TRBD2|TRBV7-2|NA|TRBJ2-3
TGTGCCAGCAGCTCGGGACTAGTTAAAGGAGATACGCAGTATTTT
CASSSGLVKGDTQYF
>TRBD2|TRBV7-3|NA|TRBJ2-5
TGTGCCAGCAGCCGAGGACTAGCGGGGGTAGGAGAGACCCAGTACTTC
CASSRGLAGVGETQYF
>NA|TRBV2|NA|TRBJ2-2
TGTGCCAGCAGTGTGGTAGGGAGGAACACCGGGGAGCTGTTTTTT
CASSVVGRNTGELFF
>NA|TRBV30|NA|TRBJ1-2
TGTGCCTGGAGTGTCCCCCAGGGGGGCTACACCTTC
CAWSVPQGGYTF
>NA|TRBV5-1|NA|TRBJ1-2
TGCGCCAGCAGCTTGGGGGAAACCGGGACACCGTATGGCTACACCTTC
CASSLGETGTPYGYTF
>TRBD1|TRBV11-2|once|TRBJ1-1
TGTGCCAGCAGCGGCCGACAGGGGCGGAACACTGAAGCTTTCTTT
CASSGRQGRNTEAFF
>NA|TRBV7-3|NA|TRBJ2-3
TGTGCCAGCAGGGATCTAGTTCGCACAGATACGCAGTATTTT
CASRDLVRTDTQYF
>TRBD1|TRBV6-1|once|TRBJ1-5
TGTGCCAGCAGTGAGTCCAGGGGGCGGCCCCAGCATTTT
CASSESRGRPQHF